This T cell receptor beta chain was retrieved from a study of T cell changes during pregnancy in multiple sclerosis. Some clones are missing from TCRdb's copy, which holds only in-frame ones; the method was immunoSEQ multiplex PCR. The sample records some 100,000 clones, 90% to 95% being singletons. The input for sequencing was peripheral blood, taken before pregnancy. The TCR was taken from a female donor with multiple sclerosis, enrolled in a pregnancy study.

CDR3 residues: CSVVGGTAEAFF. The CDR3 bases are TGCAGCGTTGTGGGGGGGACGGCTGAAGCTTTCTTT. The rearrangement links TRBV29-1 to TRBJ1-1, with D maybe TRBD1 (5 bases). The CDR3 is 12 residues long. Germline CDR1 and CDR2: SQVTM and ANQGSEA. The V end was cut by 4 bases, the J end by 6 bases, with 12 bases between.